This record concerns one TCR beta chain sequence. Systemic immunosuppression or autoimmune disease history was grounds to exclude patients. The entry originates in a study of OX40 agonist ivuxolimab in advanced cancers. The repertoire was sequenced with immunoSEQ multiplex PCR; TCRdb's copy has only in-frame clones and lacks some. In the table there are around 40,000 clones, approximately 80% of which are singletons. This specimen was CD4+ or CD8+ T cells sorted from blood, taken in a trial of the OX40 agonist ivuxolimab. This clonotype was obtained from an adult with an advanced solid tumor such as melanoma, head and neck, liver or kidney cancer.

CDR3 amino acids: CASSFRLAREQYF. As DNA, the CDR3 is TGTGCCAGCAGCTTCCGACTAGCCCGCGAGCAGTACTTC. The chain combines TRBV11-3 with TRBJ2-7; 7 nucleotides align to TRBD2. The V gene end was trimmed by 3 bases and the J gene end by 6 bases; junction bases not matched to a gene: 5. This CDR3 has 13 residues. Germline V CDR1 and CDR2: SGHNT, YENEEA.